In its sample, the clone carrying this TCR beta chain was seen a few times. The antigen remains undetermined. The data belong to a study of post-analysis software for immune sequencing data. Study results and limitations: Controls showed significantly higher normalized Chao1 diversity than did multiple sclerosis patients.

cDNA libraries for TCR beta contained unique molecular identifiers. The T cell input of about 0.9 to 10 million gave approximately 500,000 cDNA molecules. One entry per CDR3 protein results from TCRdb running MiXCR on the PCR reads. This table has around 190,000 distinct CDR3 sequences, approximately 28% appearing once. The sequence came from a girl aged 2 to 17 with multiple sclerosis. Sequencing used blood.

CDR3 DNA: TGTGCCAGCAGCCCCGCCGGGGGGCGCGGCACTGAAGCTTTCTTT. Amino acids: CASSPAGGRGTEAFF. The chain carries TRBV6-5 and TRBJ1-1, with D maybe TRBD1 (6 bases). CDR1 is MNHEY and CDR2 is SVGAGI in the germline V gene. The CDR3 is 15 amino acids. Deletions cut 6 bases from V and 4 bases from J, with 18 bases between.